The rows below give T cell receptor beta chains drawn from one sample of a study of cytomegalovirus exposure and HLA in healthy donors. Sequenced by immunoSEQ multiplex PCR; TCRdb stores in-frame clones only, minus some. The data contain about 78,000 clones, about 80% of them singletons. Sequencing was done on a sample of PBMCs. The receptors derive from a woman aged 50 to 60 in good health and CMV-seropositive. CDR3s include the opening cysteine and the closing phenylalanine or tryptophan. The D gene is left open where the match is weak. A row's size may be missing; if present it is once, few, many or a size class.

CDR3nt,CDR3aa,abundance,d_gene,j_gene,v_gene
TGCAGCGCAGGCAGCTCCTACAATGAGCAGTTCTTC,CSAGSSYNEQFF,.,.,TRBJ2-1,TRBV29-1
TGCGCCAGCAGTCCCGGGACTAGCGGGAGCACAGATACGCAGTATTTT,CASSPGTSGSTDTQYF,.,TRBD2,TRBJ2-3,TRBV10-1
TGTGCCAGTAGTATGATGGCAGGGGCGACCTACGAGCAGTACTTC,CASSMMAGATYEQYF,.,.,TRBJ2-7,TRBV19
TGTGCCAGCAGCCCCACATCCTCTGGGGCCAACGTCCTGACTTTC,CASSPTSSGANVLTF,few,.,TRBJ2-6,TRBV7-9
TGTGCCAGCAGCCAAGATCCGTCAGGCGGGGAGCTGTTTTTT,CASSQDPSGGELFF,few,.,TRBJ2-2,TRBV14
TGCGCCAGCAGTGAGTCGGGGGCAGTTGAAGCTTTCTTT,CASSESGAVEAFF,.,.,TRBJ1-1,TRBV10-1
TGTGCCAGCAGCCTAAACTTAGCGGGCTCTGGAAACACCATATATTTT,CASSLNLAGSGNTIYF,few,.,TRBJ1-3,TRBV5-4
TGTGCCAGCAATTCGGACTCCCTGGGTGAGCAGTTCTTC,CASNSDSLGEQFF,.,.,TRBJ2-1,TRBV2
TGTGCCAGTCGGGAGGGCGGTATCTCCTACAATGAGCAGTTCTTC,CASREGGISYNEQFF,few,TRBD2,TRBJ2-1,TRBV5-4
TGCGCCAGCAGCCAAGAGGATAGGGGGGGTGAGACCCAGTACTTC,CASSQEDRGGETQYF,few,.,TRBJ2-5,TRBV4-1
TGTGCCATCAGCCCAGAGGGAAATCAGCCCCAGCATTTT,CAISPEGNQPQHF,.,.,TRBJ1-5,TRBV10-3
TGTGCCAGCTCACTCTCGGGGGGGGCTAACTACGAGCAGTACTTC,CASSLSGGANYEQYF,few,TRBD2,TRBJ2-7,TRBV18
TGTGCCAGCTCCAGAGGCCCGGGACAGGGCACAGATACGCAGTATTTT,CASSRGPGQGTDTQYF,.,TRBD1,TRBJ2-3,TRBV18
TGTGCCAGCAGCTTAAGTAACAGCCTTGCCTACGAGCAGTACTTC,CASSLSNSLAYEQYF,.,.,TRBJ2-7,TRBV7-9
TGTGCCAGCAGCCTTGGGACAGCCGAGCAGTACTTC,CASSLGTAEQYF,.,TRBD1,TRBJ2-7,TRBV5-6
TGTGCCAGCAGCTTGAATACAGGGTGGAACACTGAAGCTTTCTTT,CASSLNTGWNTEAFF,.,.,TRBJ1-1,TRBV5-6
TGTGCCAGCAGTTCCCTTACCGACTACACTGAAGCTTTCTTT,CASSSLTDYTEAFF,once,.,TRBJ1-1,TRBV28
TGTGCCAGCAGCCGACAGGGTTTCGAGCAGTACTTC,CASSRQGFEQYF,few,TRBD1,TRBJ2-7,TRBV14
TGCAGCGTTGAAGATAGCGGGTCGGGGCAGTATTTT,CSVEDSGSGQYF,.,TRBD2,TRBJ2-3,TRBV29-1
TGTGCCAGCAGCGTAGTAGGTCTAGCGATCGAGACCCAGTACTTC,CASSVVGLAIETQYF,.,.,TRBJ2-5,TRBV9
TGTGCCAGCAGCTTGTTAGGGGCGGTTAACTATGGCTACACCTTC,CASSLLGAVNYGYTF,.,.,TRBJ1-2,TRBV5-6
TGTGCCAGCAGCACCTACAGGCTCTCTAACTATGGCTACACCTTC,CASSTYRLSNYGYTF,.,.,TRBJ1-2,TRBV9
TGTGCCAGCAGCAATGAACAGGATCGGGAGCAGTTCTTC,CASSNEQDREQFF,once,.,TRBJ2-1,TRBV7-6
TGTGCCAGTACCCCGAACAGGAATGAAAAACTGTTTTTT,CASTPNRNEKLFF,.,.,TRBJ1-4,TRBV19
TGCGCCAGCAGCCCGGGATTGGATGAAAAACTGTTTTTT,CASSPGLDEKLFF,.,.,TRBJ1-4,TRBV5-1
TGTGCCACCAGCAGAGGTGAAGTGCGGGACGTCGACTACGAGCAGTACTTC,CATSRGEVRDVDYEQYF,.,.,TRBJ2-7,TRBV15
TGTGCCAGCAGCGCCTCTACACGACAGGGCCTCGACTATGGCTACACCTTC,CASSASTRQGLDYGYTF,once,TRBD1,TRBJ1-2,TRBV9
TGTGCCAGCAGTGAGAGGGACAGGGTGACTGAAGCTTTCTTT,CASSERDRVTEAFF,.,TRBD1,TRBJ1-1,TRBV2
TGTGCCTGGCCCGACGGGGGGCGGGGGCGAGGGAATGAGCAGTTCTTC,CAWPDGGRGRGNEQFF,.,.,TRBJ2-1,TRBV30
TGTGCCTGGAGCCCCCTGGGGCATTCTAACTATGGCTACACCTTC,CAWSPLGHSNYGYTF,.,.,TRBJ1-2,TRBV30
TGTGCCAGCAGCCCACAGACTAGCCTCCCAGATACGCAGTATTTT,CASSPQTSLPDTQYF,.,TRBD2,TRBJ2-3,TRBV9
TGTGCCAGCAGCTTGGCCCTGTTACAGGGGCTTCAGCCCCAGCATTTT,CASSLALLQGLQPQHF,.,TRBD1,TRBJ1-5,TRBV5-8
TGTGCCAGCAGCGGGACTAGCGGGAGGTTTTACAATGAGCAGTTCTTC,CASSGTSGRFYNEQFF,.,TRBD2,TRBJ2-1,TRBV27
TGTGCCAGCAGACCCGACAGACAAGAGACCCAGTACTTC,CASRPDRQETQYF,.,.,TRBJ2-5,TRBV7-9
TGTGCCACCCGACTCCGACTAGGAGGGAATAGTGAGCAGTTCTTC,CATRLRLGGNSEQFF,.,.,TRBJ2-1,TRBV28
TGTGCCAGCAGTCGGACTGACTACGAGCAGTACTTC,CASSRTDYEQYF,.,.,TRBJ2-7,TRBV11-2